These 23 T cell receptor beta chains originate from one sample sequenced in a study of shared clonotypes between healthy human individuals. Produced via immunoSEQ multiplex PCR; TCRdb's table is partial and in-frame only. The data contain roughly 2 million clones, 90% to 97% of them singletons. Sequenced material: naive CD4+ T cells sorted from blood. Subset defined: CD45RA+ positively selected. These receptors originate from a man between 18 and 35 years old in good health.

The CDR3 protein is CASRINTEAFF. Written as DNA, the CDR3 is TGCGCCAGCAGAATAAACACTGAAGCTTTCTTT. The V gene is TRBV10-2, the J gene TRBJ1-1, with D unclear. This CDR3 spans 11 amino acids. Germline V gene data show CDR1 as WSHSY and CDR2 as SAAADI. The germline V and J ends were trimmed by 6 bases and 2 bases, with 4 bases remaining between them.

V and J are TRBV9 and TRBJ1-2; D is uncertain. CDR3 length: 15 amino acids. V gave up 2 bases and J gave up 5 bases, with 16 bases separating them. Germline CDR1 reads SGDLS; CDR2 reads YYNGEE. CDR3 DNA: TGTGCCAGCAGCGTCACCCCGATGCCTTTTTATGGCTACACCTTC. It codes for CASSVTPMPFYGYTF.

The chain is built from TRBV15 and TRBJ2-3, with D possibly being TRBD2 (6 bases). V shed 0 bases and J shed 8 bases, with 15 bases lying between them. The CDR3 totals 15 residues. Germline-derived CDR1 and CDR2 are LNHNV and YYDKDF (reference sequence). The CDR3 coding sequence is TGTGCCACCAGCAGAGATGGGGACCAGGGAGGTACGCAGTATTTT. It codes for CATSRDGDQGGTQYF.

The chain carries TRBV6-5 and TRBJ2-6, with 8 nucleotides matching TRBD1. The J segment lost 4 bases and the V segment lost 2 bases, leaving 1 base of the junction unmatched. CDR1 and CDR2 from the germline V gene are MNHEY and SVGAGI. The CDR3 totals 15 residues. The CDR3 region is CASSYGTGGANVLTF. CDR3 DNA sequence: TGTGCCAGCAGTTACGGGACAGGAGGGGCCAACGTCCTGACTTTC.

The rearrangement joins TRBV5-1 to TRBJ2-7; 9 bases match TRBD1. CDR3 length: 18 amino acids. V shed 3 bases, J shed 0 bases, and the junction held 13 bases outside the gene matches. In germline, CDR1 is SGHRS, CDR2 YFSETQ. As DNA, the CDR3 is TGCGCCAGCAGCTCCGCCGGGACAGGGTTTTTTGGCTCCTACGAGCAGTACTTC. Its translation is CASSSAGTGFFGSYEQYF. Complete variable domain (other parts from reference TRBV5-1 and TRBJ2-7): KAGVTQTPRYLIKTRGQQVTLSCSPISGHRSVSWYQQTPGQGLQFLFEYFSETQRNKGNFPGRFSGRQFSNSRSEMNVSTLELGDSALYLCASSSAGTGFFGSYEQYFGPGTRLTVT.

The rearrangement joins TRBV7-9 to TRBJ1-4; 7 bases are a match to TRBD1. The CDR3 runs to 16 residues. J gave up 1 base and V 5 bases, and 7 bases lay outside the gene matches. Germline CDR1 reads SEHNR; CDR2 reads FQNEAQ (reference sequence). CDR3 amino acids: CASSLGQARTNEKLFF. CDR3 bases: TGTGCCAGCAGCCTAGGACAGGCACGAACTAATGAAAAACTGTTTTTT.

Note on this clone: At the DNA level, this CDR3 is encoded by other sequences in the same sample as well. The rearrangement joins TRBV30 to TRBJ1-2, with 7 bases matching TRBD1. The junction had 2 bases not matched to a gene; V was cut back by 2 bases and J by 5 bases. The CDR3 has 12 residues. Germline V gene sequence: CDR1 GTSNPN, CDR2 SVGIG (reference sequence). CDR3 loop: CAWSPTGYGYTF. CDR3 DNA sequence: TGTGCCTGGAGTCCGACAGGGTATGGCTACACCTTC.

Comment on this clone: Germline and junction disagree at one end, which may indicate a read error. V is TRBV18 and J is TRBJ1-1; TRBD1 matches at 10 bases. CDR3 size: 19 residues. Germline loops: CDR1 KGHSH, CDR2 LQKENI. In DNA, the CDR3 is TGTGCCAGCTCACCAATTAGTGGACAGGGGGAAATCTCGAACGCTGAAGCTTTCTTT. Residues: CASSPISGQGEISNAEAFF.

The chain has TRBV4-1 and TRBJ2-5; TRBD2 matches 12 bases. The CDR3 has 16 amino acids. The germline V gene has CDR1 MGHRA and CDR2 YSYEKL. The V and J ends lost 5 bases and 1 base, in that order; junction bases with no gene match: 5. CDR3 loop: CASSTLAGGPQETQYF. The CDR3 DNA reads TGCGCCAGCAGCACGCTAGCGGGAGGGCCCCAAGAGACCCAGTACTTC.

This CDR3 reads CAISARDRSGDTYNEQFF. Here the CDR3 DNA reads TGTGCCATCAGCGCCAGGGACCGTTCTGGTGATACCTACAATGAGCAGTTCTTC. The rearrangement links TRBV10-3 to TRBJ2-1; the D call may be TRBD1 or TRBD2 (5 bases each). The CDR3 contains 18 residues. Germline V lookup: CDR1 ENHRY, CDR2 SYGVKD. V was clipped by 6 bases and J by 2 bases, with 23 bases between them.

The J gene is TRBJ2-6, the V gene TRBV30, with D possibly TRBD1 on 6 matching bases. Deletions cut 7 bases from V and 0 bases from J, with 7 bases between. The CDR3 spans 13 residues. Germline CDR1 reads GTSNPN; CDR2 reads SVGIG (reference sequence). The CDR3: CASDSSGANVLTF. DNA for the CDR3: TGTGCCTCGGACAGCTCTGGGGCCAACGTCCTGACTTTC. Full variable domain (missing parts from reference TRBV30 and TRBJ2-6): SQTIHQWPATLVQPVGSPLSLECTVEGTSNPNLYWYRQAAGRGLQLLFYSVGIGQISSEVPQNLSASRPQDRQFILSSKKLLLSDSGFYLCASDSSGANVLTFGAGSRLTVL.

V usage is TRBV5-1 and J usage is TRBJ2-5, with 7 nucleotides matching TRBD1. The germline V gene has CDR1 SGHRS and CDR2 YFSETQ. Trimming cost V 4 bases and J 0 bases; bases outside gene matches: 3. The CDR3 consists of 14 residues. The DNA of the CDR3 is TGCGCCAGCAGCCGCAGGGGGAACCAAGAGACCCAGTACTTC. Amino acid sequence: CASSRRGNQETQYF. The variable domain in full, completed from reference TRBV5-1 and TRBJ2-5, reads KAGVTQTPRYLIKTRGQQVTLSCSPISGHRSVSWYQQTPGQGLQFLFEYFSETQRNKGNFPGRFSGRQFSNSRSEMNVSTLELGDSALYLCASSRRGNQETQYFGPGTRLLVL.

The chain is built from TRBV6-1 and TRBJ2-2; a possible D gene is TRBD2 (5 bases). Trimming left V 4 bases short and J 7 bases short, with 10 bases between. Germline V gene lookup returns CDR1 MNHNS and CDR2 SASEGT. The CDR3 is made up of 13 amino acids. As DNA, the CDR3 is TGTGCCAGCAGTGTCTCGGGGAGCGGGGAGCTGTTTTTT. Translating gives CASSVSGSGELFF.

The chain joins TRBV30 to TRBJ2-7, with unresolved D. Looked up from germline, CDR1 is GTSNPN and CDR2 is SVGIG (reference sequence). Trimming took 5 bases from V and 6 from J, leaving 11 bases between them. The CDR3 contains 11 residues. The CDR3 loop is CAWALGGEQYF. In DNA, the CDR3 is TGTGCCTGGGCCCTTGGCGGCGAGCAGTACTTC.

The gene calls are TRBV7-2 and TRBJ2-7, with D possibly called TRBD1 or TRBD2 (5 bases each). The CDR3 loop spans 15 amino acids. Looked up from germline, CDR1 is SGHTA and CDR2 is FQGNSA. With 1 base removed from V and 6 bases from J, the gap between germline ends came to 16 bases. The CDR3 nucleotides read TGTGCCAGCAGCTTAGTGGGGCAGGGAGCAGTCGAGCAGTACTTC. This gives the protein CASSLVGQGAVEQYF.

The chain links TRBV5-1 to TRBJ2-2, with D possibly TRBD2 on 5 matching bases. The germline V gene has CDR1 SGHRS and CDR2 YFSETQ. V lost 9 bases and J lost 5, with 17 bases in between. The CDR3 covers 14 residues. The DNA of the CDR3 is TGCGCCACCGCCAGTGGCCCGGGGACCGGGGAGCTGTTTTTT. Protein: CATASGPGTGELFF. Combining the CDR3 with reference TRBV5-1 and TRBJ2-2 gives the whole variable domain KAGVTQTPRYLIKTRGQQVTLSCSPISGHRSVSWYQQTPGQGLQFLFEYFSETQRNKGNFPGRFSGRQFSNSRSEMNVSTLELGDSALYLCATASGPGTGELFFGEGSRLTVL.

CDR3 coding DNA: TGCGCCAGCAGCCAACGTAGGACTAGCGGGAGCTACAATGAGCAGTTCTTC. Protein sequence: CASSQRRTSGSYNEQFF. The J gene is TRBJ2-1, the V gene TRBV4-3, with 13 bases fitting TRBD2. The V segment lost 2 bases and the J segment 3 bases; nucleotides outside the gene matches: 4. The length of the CDR3 is 17 residues. The germline gives CDR1 LGHNA, CDR2 YSLEER.

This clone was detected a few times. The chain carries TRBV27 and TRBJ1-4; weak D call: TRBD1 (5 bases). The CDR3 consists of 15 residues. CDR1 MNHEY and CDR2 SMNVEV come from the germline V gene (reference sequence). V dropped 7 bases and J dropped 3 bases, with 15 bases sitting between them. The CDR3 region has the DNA TGTGCCAGCAAAAGATGGGGGTCGGCTAATGAAAAACTGTTTTTT. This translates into CASKRWGSANEKLFF.

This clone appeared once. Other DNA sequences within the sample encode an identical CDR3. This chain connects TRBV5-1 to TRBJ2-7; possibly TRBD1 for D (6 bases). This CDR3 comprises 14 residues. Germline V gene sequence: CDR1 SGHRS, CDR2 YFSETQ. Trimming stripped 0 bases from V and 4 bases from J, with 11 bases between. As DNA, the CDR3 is TGCGCCAGCAGCTTGGACAGGGATCGATACGAGCAGTACTTC. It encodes CASSLDRDRYEQYF.

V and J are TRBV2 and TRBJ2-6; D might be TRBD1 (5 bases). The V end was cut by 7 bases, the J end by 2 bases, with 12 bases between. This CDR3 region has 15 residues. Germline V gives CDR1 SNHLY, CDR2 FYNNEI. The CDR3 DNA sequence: TGTGCCAGCATTCAACAGGCGACTGGGGCCAACGTCCTGACTTTC. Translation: CASIQQATGANVLTF.

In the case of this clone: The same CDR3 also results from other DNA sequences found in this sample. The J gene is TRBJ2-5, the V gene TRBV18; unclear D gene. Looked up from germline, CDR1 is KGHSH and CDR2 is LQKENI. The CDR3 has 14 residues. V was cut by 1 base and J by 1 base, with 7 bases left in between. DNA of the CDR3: TGTGCCAGCTCACCACTGCCAAGCCAAGAGACCCAGTACTTC. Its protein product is CASSPLPSQETQYF. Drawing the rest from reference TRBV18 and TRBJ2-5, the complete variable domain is NAGVMQNPRHLVRRRGQEARLRCSPMKGHSHVYWYRQLPEEGLKFMVYLQKENIIDESGMPKERFSAEFPKEGPSILRIQQVVRGDSAAYFCASSPLPSQETQYFGPGTRLLVL.

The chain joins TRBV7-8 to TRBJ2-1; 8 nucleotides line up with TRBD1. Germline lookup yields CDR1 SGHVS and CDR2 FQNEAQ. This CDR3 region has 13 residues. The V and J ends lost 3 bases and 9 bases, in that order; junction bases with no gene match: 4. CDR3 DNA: TGTGCCAGCAGCTTCTCAGGGGGCCTTGAGCAGTTCTTC. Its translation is CASSFSGGLEQFF.

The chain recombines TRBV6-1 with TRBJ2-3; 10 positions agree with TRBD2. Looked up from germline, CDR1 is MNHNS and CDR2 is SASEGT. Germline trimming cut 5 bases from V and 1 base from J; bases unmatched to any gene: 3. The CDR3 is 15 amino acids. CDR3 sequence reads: CASSLLAGGTDTQYF. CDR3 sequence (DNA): TGTGCCAGCAGTCTTCTAGCGGGGGGCACAGATACGCAGTATTTT.